This TCR beta chain was documented in a study of shared clonotypes between healthy human individuals. Sequencing used immunoSEQ multiplex PCR; TCRdb keeps in-frame clones, though not all of them. The sample records about 2.4 million clones, approximately 93% being singletons. Sequences were obtained from naive CD4+ T cells from PBMCs. Regarding subset: CD45RA+ positively selected. The TCR comes from a man between 18 and 35 years old in good health. Some clones in this sample may be carry-over from other donors' samples.

CDR3 in DNA: TGTGCCACCAGCAGAGATTCATTAAAGTCGGGCTCCTACGAGCAGTACTTC. This translates into CATSRDSLKSGSYEQYF. The chain uses TRBV15 and TRBJ2-7; D gene uncertain. The CDR3 sequence is 17 residues long. Germline CDR1 and CDR2: LNHNV and YYDKDF (reference sequence). V was clipped by 0 bases and J by 0 bases, with 15 bases between them. Together with reference TRBV15 and TRBJ2-7, the CDR3 gives the full variable domain: DAMVIQNPRYQVTQFGKPVTLSCSQTLNHNVMYWYQQKSSQAPKLLFHYYDKDFNNEADTPDNFQSRRPNTSFCFLDIRSPGLGDTAMYLCATSRDSLKSGSYEQYFGPGTRLTVT.